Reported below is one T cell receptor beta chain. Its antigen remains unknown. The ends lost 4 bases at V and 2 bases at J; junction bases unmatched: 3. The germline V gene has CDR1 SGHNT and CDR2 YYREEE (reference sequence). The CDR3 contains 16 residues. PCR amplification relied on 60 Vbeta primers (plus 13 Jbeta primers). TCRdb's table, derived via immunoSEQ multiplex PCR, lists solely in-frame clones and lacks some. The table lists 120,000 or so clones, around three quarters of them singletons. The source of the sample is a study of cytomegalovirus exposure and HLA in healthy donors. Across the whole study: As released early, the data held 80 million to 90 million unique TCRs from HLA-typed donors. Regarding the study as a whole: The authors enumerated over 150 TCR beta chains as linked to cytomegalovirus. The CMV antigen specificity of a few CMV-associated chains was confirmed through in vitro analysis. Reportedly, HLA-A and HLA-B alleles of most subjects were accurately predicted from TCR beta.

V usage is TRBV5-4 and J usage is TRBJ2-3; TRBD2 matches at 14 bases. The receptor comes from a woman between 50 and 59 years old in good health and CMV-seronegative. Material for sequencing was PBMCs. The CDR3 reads CASSLTSGRATDTQYF. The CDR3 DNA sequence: TGTGCCAGCAGCCTGACTAGCGGGAGGGCCACAGATACGCAGTATTTT.